These 31 T cell receptor beta chains originate from one sample sequenced in a study of beta chain features in type 1 diabetes. Study outcomes and limitations: Moderate yet significant TCRB CDR3 shortening was seen in Type 1 diabetes patients in all four CD4+ subsets.

TCRB transcripts that were expressed got sequenced, as all of the isolated RNA had been reverse transcribed. Sequencing was performed with immunoSEQ multiplex PCR; in TCRdb, only in-frame clones are kept and a portion is missing. The top ten hold about 0.7% of the sample, which has 100,000 to 150,000 clones, approximately 10% seen once. Their antigens are not known. The source material was central memory CD4+ T cells from blood. The receptors were sampled from a man aged 25-40 years with type 1 diabetes.

The chain employs TRBV10-3 and TRBJ1-2; D is possibly TRBD1 (6 bases). The V gene's germline CDR1 is ENHRY and CDR2 SYGVKD. CDR3 length equals 13 residues. V was shortened by 11 bases and J by 3 bases, with 16 bases between the two germline ends. CDR3 in amino acids: CAASGVGHYGYTF. The DNA of the CDR3 is TGTGCCGCCTCAGGGGTCGGGCACTATGGCTACACCTTC.

This clone was observed a handful of times. The gene calls are TRBV7-9 and TRBJ2-5; tentative D call: TRBD2 (6 bases). The V end lost 5 bases, the J end lost 4 bases, and 11 bases lay between the germline ends. The CDR3 contains 13 residues. Germline CDR1 is SEHNR and CDR2 is FQNEAQ (reference sequence). CDR3 DNA: TGTGCCAGCAGCGTACTCGGGGGAGAGACCCAGTACTTC. It translates to CASSVLGGETQYF.

This clone was counted between two and nine times. The V gene is TRBV18, the J gene TRBJ1-6, with 7 bases that match TRBD1. V shed 4 bases and J 9 bases; nucleotides not matched to a gene: 6. Germline CDR1 reads KGHSH; CDR2 reads LQKENI. The CDR3 spans 14 residues. CDR3 region: CASSRAGGGSPLHF. CDR3 coding DNA: TGTGCCAGCTCACGAGCAGGGGGAGGTTCACCCCTCCACTTT. Together with reference TRBV18 and TRBJ1-6, the CDR3 gives the full variable domain: NAGVMQNPRHLVRRRGQEARLRCSPMKGHSHVYWYRQLPEEGLKFMVYLQKENIIDESGMPKERFSAEFPKEGPSILRIQQVVRGDSAAYFCASSRAGGGSPLHFGNGTRLTVT.

V gene TRBV7-2 combines with J gene TRBJ2-5; 7 bases line up with TRBD1. V trimming: 9 bases; J trimming: 5 bases; junction bases outside the gene matches: 9. Germline V gene sequence: CDR1 SGHTA, CDR2 FQGNSA. CDR3 length: 13 amino acids. The CDR3 region has the DNA TGTGCCAGTCTACGAGGGGGCGGGGAGACCCAGTACTTC. It is translated as CASLRGGGETQYF.

In its sample, this clone was seen a few times. The J gene is TRBJ2-3, the V gene TRBV5-1; D gene ambiguous. The CDR3 length is 15 residues. Germline assignment: CDR1 SGHRS and CDR2 YFSETQ. V gave up 0 bases and J gave up 2 bases, with 10 bases separating them. For the CDR3, the DNA is TGCGCCAGCAGCTTGGATCCCAGTTCCACAGATACGCAGTATTTT. Translation: CASSLDPSSTDTQYF.

This clone was counted a few times. The chain couples TRBV7-2 to TRBJ2-4, with D perhaps matching TRBD2 (5 bases). V lost 4 bases and J 0 bases, leaving 7 bases between the germline ends. Germline V gene data show CDR1 as SGHTA and CDR2 as FQGNSA. This CDR3 has 14 residues. The CDR3 region has the DNA TGTGCCAGCAGCTCCGGGGTAGCCAAAAACATTCAGTACTTC. Protein product: CASSSGVAKNIQYF.

Many counts were recorded for this clone. This chain uses TRBV28 with TRBJ2-1; 8 bases align to TRBD1. The CDR3 is 15 residues long. V was clipped by 2 bases and J by 7 bases; unmatched bases: 7. CDR1 and CDR2 (germline): MDHEN, SYDVKM. The CDR3 reads CASSLQAGGGNEQFF. The CDR3 coding sequence is TGTGCCAGCAGTTTACAGGCAGGGGGCGGGAATGAGCAGTTCTTC.

This clone was counted many times. V usage is TRBV5-4 and J usage is TRBJ2-2, with a weak D call TRBD1 (6 bases). The germline V gene has CDR1 SGHNT and CDR2 YYREEE (reference sequence). The V and J ends lost 4 bases and 5 bases respectively, with 12 bases between them. The CDR3 is made up of 14 amino acids. Here the CDR3 reads CASSPGTRTGELFF. The DNA for the CDR3 is TGTGCCAGCAGCCCGGGGACAAGAACCGGGGAGCTGTTTTTT.

V and J are TRBV2 and TRBJ2-3; TRBD1 aligns across 9 bases. The germline V gene encodes CDR1 SNHLY and CDR2 FYNNEI. Losses at the gene ends were 6 bases for V and 14 bases for J; bases not matched to a gene: 6. The CDR3 runs 11 residues. The CDR3 DNA sequence: TGTGCCAGCAGAGCCGGGGACAGGGCGTATTTT. It translates to CASRAGDRAYF.

The chain employs TRBV28 and TRBJ1-6; maybe TRBD1 (6 bases). The CDR3 spans 14 residues. The ends were cut back, 1 base at V and 8 bases at J, with 9 bases in the middle. Germline CDR1 and CDR2: MDHEN and SYDVKM. The CDR3 region is CASSLSGADSPLHF. CDR3 bases: TGTGCCAGCAGTTTATCAGGGGCGGATTCACCCCTCCACTTT.

CDR3: CASSLYPPRAGGYTF. The CDR3 bases are TGTGCCAGCAGTTTATATCCCCCACGGGCGGGTGGCTACACCTTC. This chain links TRBV27 with TRBJ1-2; D not resolved. CDR1 is MNHEY, CDR2 SMNVEV, per germline (reference sequence). V lost 1 base and J 7 bases, leaving 16 bases between the germline ends. CDR3 length: 15 amino acids.

The chain combines TRBV29-1 with TRBJ1-1; 9 nucleotides line up with TRBD1. The CDR3 extends over 12 amino acids. V lost 6 bases, J lost 5 bases, and 4 bases stayed unmatched. In germline, CDR1 is SQVTM, CDR2 ANQGSEA. CDR3 nucleotides: TGCAGCGTGGGACAGGGACGGACTGAAGCTTTCTTT. This gives the protein CSVGQGRTEAFF.

The V gene is TRBV25-1, the J gene TRBJ1-1, with a possible D match to TRBD1 (6 bases). Germline assignment: CDR1 MGHDK and CDR2 SYGVNS. CDR3 length: 15 amino acids. Trimming pared 4 bases from V and 1 base from J, leaving 13 bases between. CDR3 amino acids: CASSAPGTKNTEAFF. The DNA of the CDR3 is TGTGCCAGCAGTGCCCCCGGGACAAAGAACACTGAAGCTTTCTTT.

This clone turned up a few times. The J gene is TRBJ2-6, the V gene TRBV2, with TRBD2 matching over 7 bases. Germline V CDR1 and CDR2: SNHLY, FYNNEI. The CDR3 is 13 residues long. Trimming at V came to 8 bases and at J to 2 bases, leaving 0 bases not matched to a gene. This chain's CDR3 is CASGGAGANVLTF. DNA for the CDR3: TGTGCCAGCGGGGGGGCTGGGGCCAACGTCCTGACTTTC.

CDR3 region: CASSLDLGRQGNEQFF. The CDR3 region has the DNA TGTGCCAGCAGCTTAGATCTCGGTCGGCAGGGGAATGAGCAGTTCTTC. The chain links TRBV11-2 to TRBJ2-1; D possibly corresponds to TRBD1 (6 bases). The germline CDR1 and CDR2 sequences are SGHAT and FQNNGV. V lost 0 bases, J lost 7 bases, and 16 bases lay in between. This CDR3 is 16 amino acids long.

Ten or more counts support this clone. The chain has TRBV7-9 and TRBJ2-7; 11 bases agree with TRBD2. The CDR3 length is 17 residues. The germline V gene has CDR1 SEHNR and CDR2 FQNEAQ (reference sequence). The V gene end was trimmed by 1 base and the J gene end by 7 bases; junction bases not matched to a gene: 12. The CDR3 loop reads CASSLVLAGARAGEQYF. The CDR3, as DNA: TGTGCCAGCAGCTTAGTACTAGCGGGGGCCAGGGCTGGGGAGCAGTACTTC.

As for this clone: This same CDR3 is encoded by further DNA sequences in the sample. V usage is TRBV28 and J usage is TRBJ1-2; TRBD1 aligns across 8 bases. The CDR3 spans 12 residues. Germline CDR1 reads MDHEN; CDR2 reads SYDVKM. The ends lost 6 bases at V and 4 bases at J; junction bases unmatched: 1. DNA for the CDR3: TGTGCCAGCAGCGACAGGGGCTATGGCTACACCTTC. It encodes CASSDRGYGYTF.

Only a few counts were recorded for this clone. The CDR3 DNA follows: TGTGCCAGCAGCTCGGACTGGAACACTGAAGCTTTCTTT. Protein: CASSSDWNTEAFF. The genes are TRBV5-5 and TRBJ1-1; D is unresolved. Germline loops: CDR1 SGHKS, CDR2 YYEKEE (reference sequence). There are 13 residues in the CDR3. The V end was cut by 3 bases, the J end by 1 base, with 7 bases between.

The sample holds many counts of this clone. The rearrangement joins TRBV29-1 to TRBJ2-3; tentative D call: TRBD2 (6 bases). The germline V gene encodes CDR1 SQVTM and CDR2 ANQGSEA. CDR3 length equals 13 residues. The ends were cut back, 7 bases at V and 8 bases at J, with 19 bases in the middle. CDR3 protein: CSANRGLGGTQYF. CDR3 in DNA: TGCAGCGCCAATAGGGGCCTCGGGGGTACGCAGTATTTT.

The sample holds a few counts of this clone. The V and J genes are TRBV27 and TRBJ2-3; TRBD2 matches at 10 bases. Germline CDR1 MNHEY, CDR2 SMNVEV (reference sequence). Losses at the gene ends were 6 bases for V and 6 bases for J; bases not matched to a gene: 15. The CDR3 contains 17 residues. The CDR3 region is CASRPLAGDAAPDTQYF. The CDR3 DNA reads TGTGCCAGCAGACCCCTAGCGGGGGACGCGGCTCCGGATACGCAGTATTTT.

This clone has just a few counts. This rearrangement joins TRBV7-9 to TRBJ1-1, with D possibly TRBD1 on 6 matching bases. The CDR3 consists of 13 residues. The germline V gene encodes CDR1 SEHNR and CDR2 FQNEAQ (reference sequence). Deletions cut 5 bases from V and 3 bases from J, with 10 bases between. In nucleotides, the CDR3 is TGTGCCAGCAGCCCCTACAGGGACACTGAAGCTTTCTTT. Translated, it gives CASSPYRDTEAFF.

This clone was observed a handful of times. The chain has TRBV7-3 and TRBJ2-7; 7 positions agree with TRBD1. Germline CDR1 is SGHTA and CDR2 is FQGTGA. V dropped 4 bases and J dropped 5; count of bases not matched to a gene: 5. This CDR3 has 13 amino acids. In DNA, the CDR3 is TGTGCCAGCAGCTCCGGACAGGACAACGAGCAGTACTTC. This encodes CASSSGQDNEQYF. Variable domain in full (rest from reference TRBV7-3 and TRBJ2-7): GAGVSQTPSNKVTEKGKYVELRCDPISGHTALYWYRQSLGQGPEFLIYFQGTGAADDSGLPNDRFFAVRPEGSVSTLKIQRTERGDSAVYLCASSSGQDNEQYFGPGTRLTVT.

The chain links TRBV27 to TRBJ2-2; D may be TRBD1 (6 bases). The ends were cut back, 5 bases at V and 7 bases at J, with 11 bases in the middle. The CDR3 is 13 residues long. Germline CDR1 MNHEY, CDR2 SMNVEV (reference sequence). This CDR3 reads CASSRQASGELFF. In DNA, the CDR3 is TGTGCCAGCAGTCGACAGGCAAGCGGGGAGCTGTTTTTT.

This clone was counted a few times. V and J are TRBV10-3 and TRBJ2-5, with TRBD1 as a possible D gene (6 bases). From germline, CDR1 is ENHRY and CDR2 SYGVKD. Deletions cut 6 bases from V and 3 bases from J, with 11 bases between. The CDR3 contains 13 residues. CDR3 sequence: CAISRTAEETQYF. The CDR3 DNA reads as TGTGCCATCAGCAGGACAGCTGAAGAGACCCAGTACTTC.

V gene TRBV29-1 combines with J gene TRBJ2-3; perhaps TRBD1 as D (6 bases). The germline V gene has CDR1 SQVTM and CDR2 ANQGSEA. V lost 4 bases and J 1 base, leaving 12 bases between the germline ends. The CDR3 is 14 residues long. As DNA, the CDR3 is TGCAGCGTTGGGGAGTCAGGGGGCACAGATACGCAGTATTTT. This translates into CSVGESGGTDTQYF.

Comment on this clone: Different DNA sequences within this sample yield the same CDR3. The chain is built from TRBV18 and TRBJ1-6; D perhaps matches TRBD1 (5 bases). With 2 bases removed from V and 7 bases from J, the gap between germline ends came to 9 bases. The CDR3 runs to 14 residues. Germline lookup yields CDR1 KGHSH and CDR2 LQKENI. The CDR3 spells CASSPDRGNSPLHF. The CDR3 nucleotides read TGTGCCAGCTCACCAGACAGAGGAAATTCACCCCTCCACTTT. The full variable domain, completed using reference TRBV18 and TRBJ1-6, is NAGVMQNPRHLVRRRGQEARLRCSPMKGHSHVYWYRQLPEEGLKFMVYLQKENIIDESGMPKERFSAEFPKEGPSILRIQQVVRGDSAAYFCASSPDRGNSPLHFGNGTRLTVT.

This clone has more than one count but fewer than ten. The chain couples TRBV29-1 to TRBJ2-1, with TRBD2 matching over 10 bases. CDR1 and CDR2 from the germline V gene are SQVTM and ANQGSEA. With V trimmed by 8 bases and J by 4 bases, 5 bases remained unmatched. This CDR3 contains 13 residues. In DNA form, the CDR3 reads TGCAGCATCAGCGGGGGGGCTTACAATGAGCAGTTCTTC. Protein: CSISGGAYNEQFF.

This clone was observed a few times. This chain uses TRBV28 with TRBJ1-5; 8 nucleotides line up with TRBD1. After removal of 6 bases from V and 6 bases from J, the junction contained 7 bases not matched to a gene. This CDR3 region has 14 residues. Germline V gives CDR1 MDHEN, CDR2 SYDVKM. The CDR3 reads CASRDREVSQPQHF. The CDR3 bases are TGTGCCAGCAGGGACAGGGAAGTAAGTCAGCCCCAGCATTTT.

This clone was observed a handful of times. The rearrangement joins TRBV6-6 to TRBJ2-7, with TRBD2 matching 8 bases. CDR1 is MNHNY, CDR2 SVGAGI, per germline (reference sequence). There are 12 residues in the CDR3. J was trimmed by 5 bases and V by 9 bases; bases with no gene match: 6. CDR3 DNA: TGTGCCAGTAGCGGGGACACGGACGAGCAGTACTTC. Amino acid sequence: CASSGDTDEQYF.

Notes on this clone: The DNA is left out, because the CDR3 cannot be placed on it with certainty; the CDR3 is given as TCRdb lists it. This rearrangement joins TRBV27 to TRBJ2-3; the table's D call of TRBD1 was not tested on the DNA. The length of the CDR3 is 14 amino acids, counting both ends. Germline V lookup: CDR1 MNHEY, CDR2 SMNVEV (reference sequence). This CDR3 reads CASSLRARADTQYF.

This clone was recorded many times. This chain links TRBV5-6 with TRBJ2-1, with TRBD2 identical over 8 bases. This CDR3 has 16 amino acids. The V gene's germline CDR1 is SGHDT and CDR2 YYEEEE. J was trimmed by 4 bases and V by 3 bases; bases with no gene match: 9. The CDR3 nucleotides read TGTGCCAGCAGCTCAGGGACTAGGGAGTTTTACAATGAGCAGTTCTTC. Translating gives CASSSGTREFYNEQFF.